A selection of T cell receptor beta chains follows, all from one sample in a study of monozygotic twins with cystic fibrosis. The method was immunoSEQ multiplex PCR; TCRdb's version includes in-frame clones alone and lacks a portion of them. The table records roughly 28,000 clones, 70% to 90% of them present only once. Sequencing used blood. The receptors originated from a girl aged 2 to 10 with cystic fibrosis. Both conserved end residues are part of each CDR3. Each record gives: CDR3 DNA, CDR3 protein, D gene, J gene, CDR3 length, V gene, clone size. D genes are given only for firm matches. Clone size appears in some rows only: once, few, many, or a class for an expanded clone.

TGTGCCAGTATGGACGGGAACACTGAAGCTTTCTTT	CASMDGNTEAFF	-	TRBJ1-1	12	TRBV19	-
TGTGCCAGTAGTAAATCGCAGGGGATAACCTACGAGCAGTACTTC	CASSKSQGITYEQYF	-	TRBJ2-7	15	TRBV19	-
TGTGCCAGCAGCCAATCTGGACTAGCGGAAGAGACCCAGTACTTC	CASSQSGLAEETQYF	TRBD2	TRBJ2-5	15	TRBV4-2	-
TGTGCCAGCAGTCGTAGCGGGAGAGCGGAAAATACGCGGTATTTT	CASSRSGRAENTRYF	TRBD2	TRBJ2-3	15	TRBV4-2	-
TGTGCCTGGAGTGTAGTGAGTTACGAGCAGTACTTC	CAWSVVSYEQYF	-	TRBJ2-7	12	TRBV30	-
TGTGCCAGCAGGACAGGGGACCTTTTGAACACTGAAGCTTTCTTT	CASRTGDLLNTEAFF	TRBD1	TRBJ1-1	15	TRBV19	once
TGTGCCACCGGCAGGGATGTTGGAAACACCATATATTTT	CATGRDVGNTIYF	-	TRBJ1-3	13	TRBV15	-
TGTGCCAGCAGTTACTCCGAACCGGAAAGCGAGCAGTACTTC	CASSYSEPESEQYF	-	TRBJ2-7	14	TRBV6-5	-
TGTGCCAGCATAGGGGTACGCTCTGGAAACACCATATATTTT	CASIGVRSGNTIYF	-	TRBJ1-3	14	TRBV6-5	-
TGTGCCAGTAGTGTCCCCGGGCTGACCGAAGCTTTCTTT	CASSVPGLTEAFF	-	TRBJ1-1	13	TRBV19	-
TGCGCCAGCAGCCAAGGGGCAGGGCGGTACAATGAGCAGTTCTTC	CASSQGAGRYNEQFF	-	TRBJ2-1	15	TRBV4-1	-
TGTGCCAGCAGTTTAGTTGAACTGCGGGGGGAAGCTTTCTTT	CASSLVELRGEAFF	-	TRBJ1-1	14	TRBV28	once
TGTGCCATCAGTGAGTCTTCGCTAGCGGGAAGTACAGATACGCAGTATTTT	CAISESSLAGSTDTQYF	TRBD2	TRBJ2-3	17	TRBV10-3	-
TGCGCCAGCAGCCAAGGACTAGCGGGTCAAGAGACCCAGTACTTC	CASSQGLAGQETQYF	TRBD2	TRBJ2-5	15	TRBV4-1	-
TGTGCCACCAGCAGCACCCAGACGATACCGGGTCAGGGCCGAGCCTACGAGCAGTACTTC	CATSSTQTIPGQGRAYEQYF	-	TRBJ2-7	20	TRBV15	-
TGCGCCAGCAGTCAATGGACGGGGACCCTCGCGGGGAGGGGAAACATTCAGTACTTC	CASSQWTGTLAGRGNIQYF	TRBD2	TRBJ2-4	19	TRBV5-1	-
TGTGCCAGTAGTATTGTGGCAGGGGGCTACGAGCAGTACTTC	CASSIVAGGYEQYF	TRBD1	TRBJ2-7	14	TRBV19	-
TGTGCCAGCAGCTCCCGCTTCACAGATACGCAGTATTTT	CASSSRFTDTQYF	-	TRBJ2-3	13	TRBV7-2	-
TGTGCCAGTAGTATAGCTCAGGGGTCCTACAATGAGCAGTTCTTC	CASSIAQGSYNEQFF	-	TRBJ2-1	15	TRBV19	-
TGCAGCGCCGTACCGGGGCAGGTTCCCTACGAGCAGTACTTC	CSAVPGQVPYEQYF	-	TRBJ2-7	14	TRBV29-1	-
TGCGCCAGCAGCCAAGTTTCTGGCGGAGACTACGAGCAGTACTTC	CASSQVSGGDYEQYF	-	TRBJ2-7	15	TRBV4-1	-
TGTGCCAGCAGCTTAGTGGCTAGCGGTCAAGAGACCCAGTACTTC	CASSLVASGQETQYF	TRBD2	TRBJ2-5	15	TRBV7-2	-
TGCAGCGTTGAAGACGAGGGGGCACGCGGCTACACCTTC	CSVEDEGARGYTF	TRBD1	TRBJ1-2	13	TRBV29-1	-
TGCGCCAGCAGCCTCCTCGGGACCGACCACAATCAGCCCCAGCATTTT	CASSLLGTDHNQPQHF	-	TRBJ1-5	16	TRBV4-1	-
TGTGCCACCGCGCCGGTGCGGGTCGGCAATCAGCCCCAGCATTTT	CATAPVRVGNQPQHF	-	TRBJ1-5	15	TRBV28	-
TGCGCCAGCAGCTTGGCCGGTGCCGGGAACACTGAAGCTTTCTTT	CASSLAGAGNTEAFF	-	TRBJ1-1	15	TRBV5-1	-
TGTGCCAGCAGCTTAGTCCCGGGGACAAGTAACACTGAAGCTTTCTTT	CASSLVPGTSNTEAFF	-	TRBJ1-1	16	TRBV7-9	-
TGTGCCAGTAGTATTTTCGCTAGCGGTTTGGGTGAGCAGTTCTTC	CASSIFASGLGEQFF	TRBD2	TRBJ2-1	15	TRBV19	-
TGTGCCAGCAGTTCCCAGGGACTAGCGGGATCGTACGAGCAGTACTTC	CASSSQGLAGSYEQYF	TRBD2	TRBJ2-7	16	TRBV28	-
TGTGCCAGCAGCGCGAGAGGGGACAGAATCGCCTATGGCTACACCTTC	CASSARGDRIAYGYTF	TRBD1	TRBJ1-2	16	TRBV9	-
TGTGCCAGCAGTTTCCCGGGGGTAGGGGCGTACGAGCAGTACTTC	CASSFPGVGAYEQYF	-	TRBJ2-7	15	TRBV28	-
TGTGCCAGCAGCTTAGAATACAATGAGCAGTTCTTC	CASSLEYNEQFF	-	TRBJ2-1	12	TRBV11-3	-
TGTGCCAGCAGTGTCACAGCGAACACTGAAGCTTTCTTT	CASSVTANTEAFF	-	TRBJ1-1	13	TRBV6-4	-
TGTGCCAGCCGCTCATCACAGGGGGCGCCTGAAAAACTGTTTTTT	CASRSSQGAPEKLFF	TRBD1	TRBJ1-4	15	TRBV6-5	-
TGTGCCAGCAGCTTAGAGGGCCTCCCCGGGGAGACCCAGTACTTC	CASSLEGLPGETQYF	-	TRBJ2-5	15	TRBV11-3	-
TGTGCCAGCAGTTTACGCGGGTATCAGGGGGCAGGTCAGCCCCAGCATTTT	CASSLRGYQGAGQPQHF	TRBD1	TRBJ1-5	17	TRBV27	once
TGTGCCAGTAGCCTACAGGGGTATGGCTACACCTTC	CASSLQGYGYTF	TRBD1	TRBJ1-2	12	TRBV19	-
TGCAGCGTTGTACAGGGCCCGAACACTGAAGCTTTCTTT	CSVVQGPNTEAFF	-	TRBJ1-1	13	TRBV29-1	-
TGTGCCAACTTCCCACCCAGGGGGCCTGAAGCTTTCTTT	CANFPPRGPEAFF	TRBD1	TRBJ1-1	13	TRBV11-1	-
TGTGCCAGCTCATCTTCCGGGACAGGGTTCTTCCTTGGCTACACCTTC	CASSSSGTGFFLGYTF	TRBD1	TRBJ1-2	16	TRBV18	-
TGTGCCAGCAGCTTAGCGGGTAGGAGCTCCTACAATGAGCAGTTCTTC	CASSLAGRSSYNEQFF	-	TRBJ2-1	16	TRBV11-2	-
TGTGCCTGGAGTCGCGAAACAGGGGCCTATAATTCACCCCTCCACTTT	CAWSRETGAYNSPLHF	TRBD1	TRBJ1-6	16	TRBV30	-
TGCGCCAGCAGCCAACAAGCGGGAAGCAATGAGCAGTTCTTC	CASSQQAGSNEQFF	TRBD2	TRBJ2-1	14	TRBV4-1	-
TGTGCCAGCAGTTATGCAGCAAGCACAGATACGCAGTATTTT	CASSYAASTDTQYF	-	TRBJ2-3	14	TRBV6-5	-
TGTGCCAGCAGCTATGGGGTTGGAGGGGACTCCTACGAGCAGTACTTC	CASSYGVGGDSYEQYF	-	TRBJ2-7	16	TRBV5-4	-
TGTGCCTGGAGTGTAGGAGAGACCCAGTACTTC	CAWSVGETQYF	-	TRBJ2-5	11	TRBV30	-
TGCGCCAGCAGCGGCGGGTTCGGGAACACTGAAGCTTTCTTT	CASSGGFGNTEAFF	-	TRBJ1-1	14	TRBV5-1	few
TGTGCCAGCAGTTCGCCCGGGACCCGTCACGAGCAGTACTTC	CASSSPGTRHEQYF	-	TRBJ2-7	14	TRBV27	-
TGTGCCAGCAGTAGCGGGACTAGCGGGATAGGGGAGCTGTTTTTT	CASSSGTSGIGELFF	TRBD2	TRBJ2-2	15	TRBV6-5	-
TGTGCCAGCAGCCAACAGGTCGCTGGCTACACCTTC	CASSQQVAGYTF	-	TRBJ1-2	12	TRBV2	once
TGCAGCTCATGGAGAGATGAGCAGTTCTTC	CSSWRDEQFF	-	TRBJ2-1	10	TRBV29-1	-
TGTGCCAGCTCCGATGTGCGAACAGGGATCGACACTGAAGCTTTCTTT	CASSDVRTGIDTEAFF	-	TRBJ1-1	16	TRBV5-6	once
TGTGCCTGTGTTATGGACGCGTCCTCCGAGCAGTACTTC	CACVMDASSEQYF	-	TRBJ2-7	13	TRBV30	-